The 26 T cell receptor beta chains in this list originate from one sample, sequenced in a study of OX40 agonist ivuxolimab in advanced cancers. Clones were sequenced by immunoSEQ multiplex PCR, and TCRdb holds only the in-frame ones, with some missing. The sample records tens of thousands of clones, about 84% being singletons. Here the sequenced sample was CD4+ or CD8+ T cells sorted from blood, taken in a trial of the OX40 agonist ivuxolimab. Receptors were obtained from an adult with an advanced solid tumor such as melanoma, head and neck, liver or kidney cancer.

The chain carries TRBV12-5 and TRBJ1-2; 7 nucleotides line up with TRBD1. Trimming at V came to 0 bases and at J to 0 bases, leaving 4 bases not matched to a gene. CDR1 LGHNT and CDR2 FRNRAP come from the germline V gene. The CDR3 is 16 amino acids. The chain's CDR3 is CASGLVLGQANYGYTF. Here the CDR3 DNA reads TGTGCTAGTGGTTTGGTACTAGGACAGGCTAACTATGGCTACACCTTC.

A few counts support this clone. The chain has TRBV19 and TRBJ1-6, with 7 bases matching TRBD1. This CDR3 comprises 16 residues. Germline-derived CDR1 and CDR2 are LNHDA and SQIVND (reference sequence). The V segment lost 5 bases and the J segment 13 bases; nucleotides outside the gene matches: 17. For the CDR3, the DNA is TGTGCCAGTAGTTCTGGGACAGCGGGCCTAGTTCGGCCCCTCCACTTT. It yields the protein CASSSGTAGLVRPLHF.

This chain joins TRBV27 and TRBJ2-1, with 10 nucleotides matching TRBD2. This CDR3 is built from 14 residues. Germline CDR1 reads MNHEY; CDR2 reads SMNVEV (reference sequence). V lost 2 bases and J lost 7; bases outside the gene matches: 2. The CDR3 is CASSLASGSNEQFF. Here the CDR3 DNA reads TGTGCCAGCAGTTTAGCTAGCGGGAGTAATGAGCAGTTCTTC.

The chain combines TRBV7-3 with TRBJ2-4, with 8 bases fitting TRBD2. Per the germline V gene, CDR1 is SGHTA and CDR2 is FQGTGA. Trimming took 3 bases from V and 8 from J; bases not matched to a gene: 6. This CDR3 spans 14 amino acids. CDR3 region: CASSFSGREDIQYF. Written as DNA, the CDR3 is TGTGCCAGCAGCTTTTCCGGGAGGGAAGACATTCAGTACTTC.

This chain joins TRBV5-4 and TRBJ2-2; D unresolved. Looked up from germline, CDR1 is SGHNT and CDR2 is YYREEE (reference sequence). The CDR3 runs to 14 residues. The V end was cut by 4 bases, the J end by 5 bases, with 12 bases between. This chain's CDR3 is CASSQGGNTGELFF. The CDR3 nucleotides read TGTGCCAGCAGCCAAGGCGGAAATACCGGGGAGCTGTTTTTT.

The chain has TRBV4-2 and TRBJ2-7, with D maybe TRBD2 (6 bases). CDR3 length equals 14 residues. V lost 6 bases, J lost 5 bases, and 17 bases lay in between. Per the germline V gene, CDR1 is LGHNA and CDR2 is YNFKEQ. CDR3: CASSLGGPGDEQYF. In DNA form, the CDR3 reads TGTGCCAGCAGTCTGGGGGGACCCGGCGACGAGCAGTACTTC.

The CDR3 region is CASSLWGTDSNQPQHF. CDR3 DNA sequence: TGTGCCAGCAGTTTATGGGGGACAGATAGCAATCAGCCCCAGCATTTT. This chain uses TRBV27 with TRBJ1-5; 7 bases agree with TRBD1. The CDR3 sequence is 16 residues long. With V trimmed by 1 base and J by 0 bases, 3 bases remained unmatched. Per germline, CDR1 MNHEY and CDR2 SMNVEV (reference sequence).

This chain links TRBV7-8 with TRBJ2-2; D call uncertain. The CDR3 totals 15 residues. V lost 5 bases and J lost 0, with 10 bases in between. The V gene's germline CDR1 is SGHVS and CDR2 FQNEAQ. The CDR3 loop reads CASSLTHANTGELFF. CDR3 DNA sequence: TGTGCCAGCAGCCTTACACACGCGAACACCGGGGAGCTGTTTTTT.

The chain combines TRBV30 with TRBJ1-1; 9 bases align to TRBD1. V lost 0 bases and J lost 7; bases outside the gene matches: 6. Looked up from germline, CDR1 is GTSNPN and CDR2 is SVGIG (reference sequence). The CDR3 has 14 amino acids. Here the CDR3 reads CAWSVGTGRVEAFF. CDR3 DNA: TGTGCCTGGAGTGTAGGGACAGGGAGGGTTGAAGCTTTCTTT.

This chain uses TRBV19 with TRBJ1-5; the match to TRBD1 covers 7 bases. The germline V gene encodes CDR1 LNHDA and CDR2 SQIVND (reference sequence). Losses at the gene ends were 5 bases for V and 2 bases for J; bases not matched to a gene: 3. The CDR3 contains 14 residues. This CDR3 is CASSAGQGNQPQHF. The CDR3 region has the DNA TGTGCCAGTAGTGCAGGACAGGGCAATCAGCCCCAGCATTTT.

Here the CDR3 DNA reads TGCAGCGTTGGCGGGGGGCCTGAAGCTTTCTTT. Amino acids: CSVGGGPEAFF. V usage is TRBV29-1 and J usage is TRBJ1-1, with D perhaps matching TRBD1 (6 bases). Per germline, CDR1 SQVTM and CDR2 ANQGSEA. V lost 4 bases and J 6 bases, leaving 9 bases between the germline ends. The CDR3 is 11 amino acids.

The chain has TRBV7-2 and TRBJ1-2, with 8 bases matching TRBD1. The CDR3 has 16 residues. V lost 0 bases and J lost 4; bases outside the gene matches: 7. The germline V gene encodes CDR1 SGHTA and CDR2 FQGNSA. The CDR3 bases are TGTGCCAGCAGCTTAGCACTGACAGGGGCCTCCTATGGCTACACCTTC. It specifies CASSLALTGASYGYTF.

This clone was detected ten times or more. The V call is TRBV29-1, the J call TRBJ1-1, with D uncertain. The CDR3 has 11 amino acids. Trimming removed 7 bases from V and 8 bases from J, with 14 bases in between. Germline CDR1 SQVTM, CDR2 ANQGSEA. The CDR3 here is CSGREGSEAFF. CDR3 nucleotides: TGCAGCGGTCGCGAGGGATCGGAAGCTTTCTTT.

The sample holds a few counts of this clone. The chain couples TRBV7-6 to TRBJ2-2; D call uncertain. The CDR3 has 12 residues. Germline-derived CDR1 and CDR2 are SGHVS and FNYEAQ. V gave up 5 bases and J gave up 5 bases, with 6 bases separating them. CDR3 coding DNA: TGTGCCAGCAGCCCCTTAACCGGGGAGCTGTTTTTT. This gives the protein CASSPLTGELFF. Full variable domain (rest looked up from reference TRBV7-6 and TRBJ2-2): GAGVSQSPRYKVTKRGQDVALRCDPISGHVSLYWYRQALGQGPEFLTYFNYEAQQDKSGLPNDRFSAERPEGSISTLTIQRTEQRDSAMYRCASSPLTGELFFGEGSRLTVL.

The rearrangement links TRBV6-5 to TRBJ1-6, with TRBD1 matching 7 bases. The CDR3 length is 14 residues. CDR1 and CDR2 (germline): MNHEY, SVGAGI. Trimming took 4 bases from V and 8 from J; bases not matched to a gene: 5. The CDR3 region is CASSSQGKYSPLHF. CDR3 in DNA: TGTGCCAGCAGTTCACAGGGGAAGTATTCACCCCTCCACTTT.

The chain couples TRBV7-9 to TRBJ1-6, with D maybe TRBD1 (6 bases). In germline, CDR1 is SEHNR, CDR2 FQNEAQ (reference sequence). The CDR3 is 13 residues long. V lost 4 bases to trimming and J lost 9 bases, with 10 bases between them. The CDR3: CASSSMTGSPLHF. CDR3 bases: TGTGCCAGCAGCTCAATGACAGGTTCACCCCTCCACTTT.

This clone was seen a single time. V is TRBV4-3 and J is TRBJ1-2; 7 nucleotides agree with TRBD1. The germline V gene has CDR1 LGHNA and CDR2 YSLEER. With 4 bases clipped from V and 2 bases from J, the junction kept 4 bases outside the gene matches. This CDR3 region has 14 residues. CDR3 residues: CASSPRGGNYGYTF. In nucleotides, the CDR3 is TGCGCCAGCAGCCCGAGAGGGGGCAACTATGGCTACACCTTC.

V is TRBV19 and J is TRBJ1-5; weak D call: TRBD1 (5 bases). From germline, CDR1 is LNHDA and CDR2 SQIVND (reference sequence). V lost 0 bases and J lost 5, with 11 bases in between. CDR3 size: 15 residues. The CDR3 DNA is TGTGCCAGTAGTATAGACGGGGGGACGGATCAGCCCCAGCATTTT. Its translation is CASSIDGGTDQPQHF.

The table lists this clone with a few counts. This chain connects TRBV7-2 to TRBJ2-3; no firm D call. The germline V gene has CDR1 SGHTA and CDR2 FQGNSA. There are 12 residues in the CDR3. V lost 1 base and J lost 3, with 2 bases in between. Here the CDR3 DNA reads TGTGCCAGCAGCTTAGAAACAGATACGCAGTATTTT. This codes for CASSLETDTQYF.

The chain combines TRBV9 with TRBJ1-5; 9 bases fit TRBD1. Germline-derived CDR1 and CDR2 are SGDLS and YYNGEE. J lost 4 bases, V lost 5 bases, and 13 bases had no gene match. There are 17 residues in the CDR3. The CDR3 spells CASRGQTTGGSNQPQHF. For the CDR3, the DNA is TGTGCCAGCAGAGGACAAACCACAGGGGGCTCTAATCAGCCCCAGCATTTT. Combining the CDR3 with reference TRBV9 and TRBJ1-5 gives the whole variable domain DSGVTQTPKHLITATGQRVTLRCSPRSGDLSVYWYQQSLDQGLQFLIQYYNGEERAKGNILERFSAQQFPDLHSELNLSSLELGDSALYFCASRGQTTGGSNQPQHFGDGTRLSIL.

The rearrangement joins TRBV4-1 to TRBJ2-3; D might be TRBD1 (5 bases). Per the germline V gene, CDR1 is MGHRA and CDR2 is YSYEKL. V was clipped by 2 bases and J by 0 bases, with 12 bases between them. The CDR3 is made up of 16 amino acids. CDR3 bases: TGCGCCAGCAGCCAATTTTCAGGGCCTAGCACAGATACGCAGTATTTT. The encoded protein is CASSQFSGPSTDTQYF.

This clone was detected only once. This chain connects TRBV28 to TRBJ2-7, with D unresolved. The germline V gene encodes CDR1 MDHEN and CDR2 SYDVKM. The germline V and J ends were trimmed by 4 bases and 2 bases, with 12 bases remaining between them. This CDR3 spans 14 amino acids. As DNA, the CDR3 is TGTGCCAGCAGTTCACCGGCCGGCCCCTACGAGCAGTACTTC. It yields the protein CASSSPAGPYEQYF. The full variable domain, in which reference TRBV28 and TRBJ2-7 provide the parts outside the CDR3, is DVKVTQSSRYLVKRTGEKVFLECVQDMDHENMFWYRQDPGLGLRLIYFSYDVKMKEKGDIPEGYSVSREKKERFSLILESASTNQTSMYLCASSSPAGPYEQYFGPGTRLTVT.

The chain links TRBV7-9 to TRBJ1-4; 7 bases match TRBD1. V was clipped by 5 bases and J by 8 bases; unmatched bases: 11. The CDR3 runs to 15 residues. Germline V gene data show CDR1 as SEHNR and CDR2 as FQNEAQ (reference sequence). CDR3 coding DNA: TGTGCCAGCAGCCTCGGACAGGCCCAAACCGAAAAACTGTTTTTT. As protein: CASSLGQAQTEKLFF.

The table lists this clone with a few counts. The chain couples TRBV21-1 to TRBJ2-7; TRBD1 is the table's D call, not checked against the DNA. TRBV21-1 is a documented pseudogene. This CDR3 has 11 amino acids. The CDR3: CASGQDYEQYF. In DNA form, the CDR3 reads TGTGCCAGCGGACAGGACTACGAGCAGTACTTC.

About this clone: The identical CDR3 is also encoded by other nucleotide sequences in the sample. The V call is TRBV2, the J call TRBJ2-5, with D maybe TRBD1 (6 bases). Germline CDR1 and CDR2: SNHLY and FYNNEI. The V end was cut by 4 bases, the J end by 4 bases, with 7 bases between. This CDR3 spans 12 amino acids. The CDR3 is CASSGGRETQYF. The CDR3 DNA is TGTGCCAGCAGTGGGGGGCGAGAGACCCAGTACTTC.

This rearrangement joins TRBV29-1 to TRBJ1-2; 9 bases match TRBD1. The germline gives CDR1 SQVTM, CDR2 ANQGSEA. Unmatched junction bases numbered 8, after V lost 3 bases and J lost 6 bases. The CDR3 totals 14 residues. CDR3 sequence: CSVDQGGTGNGYTF. The CDR3 nucleotides are TGCAGCGTTGACCAGGGGGGGACAGGGAATGGCTACACCTTC.